This T cell receptor beta chain originates from a study of early T cells in non-severe SARS-CoV-2 infection. Study at large: Alpha and beta chains were unpaired, from unsorted whole-blood bulk RNA. Overall study findings and caveats: A preference for anti-spike CD8 responses marked VDJdb matching, which missed private and CD4 specificities.

Germline CDR1 reads SQVTM; CDR2 reads ANQGSEA. V was shortened by 4 bases and J by 10 bases, with 12 bases between the two germline ends. The CDR3 runs to 11 residues. This clonotype has a handful of counts. Its specificity is unknown. Individual cDNA molecules carried attached unique molecular identifiers. In TCRdb, the 5' RACE reads were re-called with MiXCR into one record per CDR3 protein. The table shows about 84,000 distinct CDR3 sequences, with 9.5% to 13% occurring only once. The chain carries TRBV29-1 and TRBJ2-3; no clear D gene. Sequenced: whole blood. This sequence was found in an adult who was a healthcare worker with PCR-confirmed SARS-CoV-2 infection or an uninfected control (not recorded which). CDR3 nucleotides: TGCAGCGTTGTAAGCCCGGTGGCGCAGTATTTT. Translated: CSVVSPVAQYF.